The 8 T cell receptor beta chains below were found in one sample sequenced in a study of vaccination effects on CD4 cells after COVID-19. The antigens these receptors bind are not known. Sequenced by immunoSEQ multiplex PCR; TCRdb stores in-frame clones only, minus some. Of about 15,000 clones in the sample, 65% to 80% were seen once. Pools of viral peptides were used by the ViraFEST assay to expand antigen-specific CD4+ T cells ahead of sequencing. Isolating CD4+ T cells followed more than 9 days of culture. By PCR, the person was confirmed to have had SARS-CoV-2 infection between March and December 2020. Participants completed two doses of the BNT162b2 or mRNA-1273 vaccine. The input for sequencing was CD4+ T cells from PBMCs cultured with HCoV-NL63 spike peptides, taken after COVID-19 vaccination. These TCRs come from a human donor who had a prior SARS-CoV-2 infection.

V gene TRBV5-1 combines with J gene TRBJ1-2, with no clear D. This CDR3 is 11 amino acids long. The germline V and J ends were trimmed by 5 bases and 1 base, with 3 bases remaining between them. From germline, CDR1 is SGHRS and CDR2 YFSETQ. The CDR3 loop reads CASRDNYGYTF. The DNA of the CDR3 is TGCGCCAGCAGGGATAACTATGGCTACACCTTC.

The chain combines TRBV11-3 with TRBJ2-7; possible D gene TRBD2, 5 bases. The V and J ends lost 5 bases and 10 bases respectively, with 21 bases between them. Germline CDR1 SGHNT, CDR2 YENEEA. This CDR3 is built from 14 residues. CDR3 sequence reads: CASSPTRQAAHQYF. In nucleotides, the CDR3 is TGTGCCAGCAGCCCAACACGGCAAGCGGCCCACCAGTACTTC.

CDR3 in DNA: TGTGCCAGCAGCCAAGACCGGACTATTCTGGGAAAGCAGTACTTC. Protein: CASSQDRTILGKQYF. The J gene is TRBJ2-7, the V gene TRBV3-1 (or the pseudogene TRBV3-2); D possibly corresponds to TRBD2 (6 bases). The V end lost 0 bases, the J end lost 8 bases, and 17 bases lay between the germline ends. The CDR3 spans 15 residues. Germline V gives CDR1 LGHDT, CDR2 YNNKEL (reference sequence).

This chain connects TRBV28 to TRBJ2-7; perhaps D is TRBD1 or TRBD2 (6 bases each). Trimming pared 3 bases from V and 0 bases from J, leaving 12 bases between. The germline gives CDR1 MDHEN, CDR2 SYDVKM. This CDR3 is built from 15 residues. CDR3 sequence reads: CASSLGGLSSYEQYF. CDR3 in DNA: TGTGCCAGCAGTTTGGGGGGCCTGAGCTCCTACGAGCAGTACTTC.

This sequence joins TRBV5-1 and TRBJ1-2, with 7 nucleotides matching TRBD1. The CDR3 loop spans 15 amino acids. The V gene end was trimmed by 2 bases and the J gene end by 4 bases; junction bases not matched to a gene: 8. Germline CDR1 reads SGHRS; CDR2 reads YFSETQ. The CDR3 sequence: CASSLSGTVGYGYTF. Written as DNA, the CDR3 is TGCGCCAGCAGCTTAAGCGGGACAGTCGGCTATGGCTACACCTTC.

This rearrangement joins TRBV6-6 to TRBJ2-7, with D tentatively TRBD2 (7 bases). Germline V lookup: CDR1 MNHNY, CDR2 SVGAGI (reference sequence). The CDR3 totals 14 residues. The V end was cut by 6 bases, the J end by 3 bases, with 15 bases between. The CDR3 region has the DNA TGTGCCAGCAGCCTAGGGGGGGGCAACTACGAGCAGTACTTC. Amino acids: CASSLGGGNYEQYF.

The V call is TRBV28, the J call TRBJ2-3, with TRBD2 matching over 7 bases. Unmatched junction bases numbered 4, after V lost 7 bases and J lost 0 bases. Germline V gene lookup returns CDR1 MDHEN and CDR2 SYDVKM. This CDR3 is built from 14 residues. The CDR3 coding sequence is TGTGCCAGCATAGTTAGCGGGAGCACAGATACGCAGTATTTT. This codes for CASIVSGSTDTQYF.

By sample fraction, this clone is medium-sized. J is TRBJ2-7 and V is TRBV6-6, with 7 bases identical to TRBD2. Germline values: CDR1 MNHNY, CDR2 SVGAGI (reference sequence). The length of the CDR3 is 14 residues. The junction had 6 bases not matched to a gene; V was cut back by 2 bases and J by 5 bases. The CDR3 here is CASSYGRESDEQYF. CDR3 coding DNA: TGTGCCAGCAGTTACGGGAGGGAATCTGACGAGCAGTACTTC.